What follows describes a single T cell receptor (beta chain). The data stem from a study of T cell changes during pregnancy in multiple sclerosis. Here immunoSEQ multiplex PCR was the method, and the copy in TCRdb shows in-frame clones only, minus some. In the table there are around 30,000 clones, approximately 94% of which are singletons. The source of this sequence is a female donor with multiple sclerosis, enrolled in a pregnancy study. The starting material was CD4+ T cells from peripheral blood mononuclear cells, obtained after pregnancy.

CDR3 residues: CASRGTSDSYEQYF. The CDR3 nucleotides are TGTGCCAGCAGGGGGACTAGCGACTCCTACGAGCAGTACTTC. J is TRBJ2-7 and V is TRBV2, with TRBD2 matching 10 bases. The V segment lost 6 bases and the J segment 0 bases; nucleotides outside the gene matches: 2. This CDR3 contains 14 residues. Germline V gene data show CDR1 as SNHLY and CDR2 as FYNNEI.